The present TCR beta chain was sequenced within a study of T cells after posttransplantation cyclophosphamide. Points from the study as a whole: Later post-transplant blood repertoires were often dominated by donor CD8+ memory clones. Skin or GI-infiltrating T cells shared few TRB sequences with blood. Recipient CMV seropositivity and CMV reactivation strongly tracked TRB clonality.

Using immunoSEQ multiplex PCR, the repertoire was profiled, and TCRdb retains in-frame clones only, with some absent. The sample gives 2,500 to 3,500 clones, just under 75% of which show up once; roughly 19% is in the top ten. As regards this clone: Its antigen is unknown.

Input material: PBMCs. This clonotype was sampled from a man aged 25 to 45 with a blood cancer, CMV-positive, and with a related stem cell donor.

The CDR3 here is CASREGTGSLGEQYF. CDR3 bases: TGTGCCAGCAGGGAGGGGACAGGGTCCTTGGGCGAGCAGTACTTC. The chain has TRBV11-2 and TRBJ2-7; 9 bases fit TRBD1. The germline V gene encodes CDR1 SGHAT and CDR2 FQNNGV. The CDR3 runs to 15 residues. Trimming removed 6 bases from V and 6 bases from J; junction bases left unmatched: 12. Full variable domain (missing parts from reference TRBV11-2 and TRBJ2-7): EAGVAQSPRYKIIEKRQSVAFWCNPISGHATLYWYQQILGQGPKLLIQFQNNGVVDDSQLPKDRFSAERLKGVDSTLKIQPAKLEDSAVYLCASREGTGSLGEQYFGPGTRLTVT.